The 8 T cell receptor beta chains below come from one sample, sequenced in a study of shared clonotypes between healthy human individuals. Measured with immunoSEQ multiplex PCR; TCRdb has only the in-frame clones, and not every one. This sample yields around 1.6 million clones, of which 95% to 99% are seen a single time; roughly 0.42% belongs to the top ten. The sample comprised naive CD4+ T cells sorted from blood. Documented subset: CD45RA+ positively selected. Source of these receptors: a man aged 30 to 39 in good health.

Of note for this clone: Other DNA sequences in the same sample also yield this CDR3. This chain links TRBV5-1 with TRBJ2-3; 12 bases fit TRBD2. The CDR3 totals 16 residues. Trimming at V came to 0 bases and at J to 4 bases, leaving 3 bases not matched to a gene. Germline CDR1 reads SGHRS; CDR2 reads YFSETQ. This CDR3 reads CASSLGLAGVADTQYF. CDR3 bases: TGCGCCAGCAGCTTGGGACTAGCGGGAGTAGCAGATACGCAGTATTTT.

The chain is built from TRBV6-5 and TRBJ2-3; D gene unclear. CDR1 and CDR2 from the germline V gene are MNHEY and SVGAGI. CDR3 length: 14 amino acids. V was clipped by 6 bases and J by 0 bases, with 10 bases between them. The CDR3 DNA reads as TGTGCCAGCAGATCGGAGCCAAGCACAGATACGCAGTATTTT. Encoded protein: CASRSEPSTDTQYF.

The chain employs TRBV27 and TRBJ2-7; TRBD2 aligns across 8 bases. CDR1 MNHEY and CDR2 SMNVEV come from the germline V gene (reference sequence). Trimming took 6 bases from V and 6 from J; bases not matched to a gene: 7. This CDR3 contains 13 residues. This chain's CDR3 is CASSRGGLVEQYF. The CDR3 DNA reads TGTGCCAGCAGCCGGGGGGGTCTTGTCGAGCAGTACTTC.

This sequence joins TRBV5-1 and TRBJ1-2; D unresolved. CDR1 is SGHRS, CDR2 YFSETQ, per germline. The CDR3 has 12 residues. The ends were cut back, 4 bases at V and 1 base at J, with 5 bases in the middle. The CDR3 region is CASSGSNYGYTF. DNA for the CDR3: TGCGCCAGCAGCGGGAGTAACTATGGCTACACCTTC.

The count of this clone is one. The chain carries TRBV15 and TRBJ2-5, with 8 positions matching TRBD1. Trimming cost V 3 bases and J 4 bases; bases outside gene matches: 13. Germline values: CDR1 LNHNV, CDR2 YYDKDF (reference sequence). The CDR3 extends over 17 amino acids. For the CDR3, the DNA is TGTGCCACCAGCAGGGGAACCCTCGGACAGGGTGGAGAGACCCAGTACTTC. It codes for CATSRGTLGQGGETQYF.

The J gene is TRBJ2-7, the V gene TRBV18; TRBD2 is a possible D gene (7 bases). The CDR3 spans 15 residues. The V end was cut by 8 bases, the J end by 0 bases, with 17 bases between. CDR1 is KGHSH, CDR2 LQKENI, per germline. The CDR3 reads CASREGGGLSYEQYF. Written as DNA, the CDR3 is TGTGCCAGCCGGGAAGGGGGGGGTCTCTCCTACGAGCAGTACTTC. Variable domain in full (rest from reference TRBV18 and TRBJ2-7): NAGVMQNPRHLVRRRGQEARLRCSPMKGHSHVYWYRQLPEEGLKFMVYLQKENIIDESGMPKERFSAEFPKEGPSILRIQQVVRGDSAAYFCASREGGGLSYEQYFGPGTRLTVT.

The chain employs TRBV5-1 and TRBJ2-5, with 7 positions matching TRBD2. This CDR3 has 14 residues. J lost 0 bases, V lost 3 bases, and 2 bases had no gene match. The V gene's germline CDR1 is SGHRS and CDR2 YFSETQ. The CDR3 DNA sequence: TGCGCCAGCAGCTCCAGCGGGAACCAAGAGACCCAGTACTTC. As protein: CASSSSGNQETQYF.

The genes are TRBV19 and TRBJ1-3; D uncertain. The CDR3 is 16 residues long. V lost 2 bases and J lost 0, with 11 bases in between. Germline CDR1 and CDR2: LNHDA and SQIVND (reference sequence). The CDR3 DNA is TGTGCCAGTAGTATACCCGGACGGAGCTCTGGAAACACCATATATTTT. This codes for CASSIPGRSSGNTIYF.